The 32 T cell receptor beta chains below come from one sample, sequenced in a study of graft-versus-host responses after intestinal transplantation. Data came from immunoSEQ multiplex PCR; TCRdb stores just in-frame clones and leaves some out. The table has approximately 85,000 clones, around 90% seen once. No antigens are known for them. The sequences come from unstimulated CD8+ T cells sorted from spleen or lymph node cells, collected before transplant. All receptors come from a human donor who was the organ donor for an intestinal transplant.

The chain uses TRBV19 and TRBJ2-7, with D unresolved. Germline CDR1 and CDR2: LNHDA and SQIVND (reference sequence). The germline V and J ends were trimmed by 5 bases and 4 bases, with 15 bases remaining between them. The CDR3 loop spans 14 amino acids. The CDR3 region is CASSASQHGYEQYF. The CDR3 bases are TGTGCCAGTAGTGCTTCTCAACATGGTTACGAGCAGTACTTC.

This clone is a singleton in its sample. This chain uses TRBV6-6 with TRBJ2-1; D uncertain. Per the germline V gene, CDR1 is MNHNY and CDR2 is SVGAGI (reference sequence). Trimming took 2 bases from V and 8 from J, leaving 4 bases between them. The CDR3 spans 11 residues. The CDR3 loop is CASSYGDEQFF. Written as DNA, the CDR3 is TGTGCCAGCAGTTACGGCGATGAGCAGTTCTTC.

This chain links TRBV27 with TRBJ1-1; D not resolved. The CDR3 sequence is 14 residues long. With 5 bases removed from V and 4 bases from J, the gap between germline ends came to 14 bases. CDR1 MNHEY and CDR2 SMNVEV come from the germline V gene (reference sequence). In DNA form, the CDR3 reads TGTGCCAGCAGTCTGATTCAAGATTCCACTGAAGCTTTCTTT. It yields the protein CASSLIQDSTEAFF.

This rearrangement joins TRBV27 to TRBJ2-5; tentatively, D is TRBD1 (6 bases). The CDR3 consists of 14 residues. Trimming cost V 5 bases and J 2 bases, with 12 bases left between them. Germline loops: CDR1 MNHEY, CDR2 SMNVEV (reference sequence). The CDR3 protein is CASSQWTDQETQYF. CDR3 coding DNA: TGTGCCAGCAGTCAGTGGACAGATCAAGAGACCCAGTACTTC.

This clone is a singleton in its sample. The CDR3: CASSLKEKGAIDEKLFF. CDR3 coding DNA: TGTGCCAGCAGCTTAAAGGAAAAGGGGGCGATCGATGAAAAACTGTTTTTT. The V and J genes are TRBV7-9 and TRBJ1-4, with 7 bases matching TRBD1. CDR3 length equals 17 residues. V trimming: 2 bases; J trimming: 6 bases; junction bases outside the gene matches: 12. From germline, CDR1 is SEHNR and CDR2 FQNEAQ (reference sequence).

The chain joins TRBV9 to TRBJ2-7; weak D call: TRBD1 (6 bases). V lost 4 bases and J lost 5, with 13 bases in between. This CDR3 comprises 13 residues. The germline V gene has CDR1 SGDLS and CDR2 YYNGEE. The CDR3 DNA follows: TGTGCCAGCAGCCCCTCAGGGGTTAACGAGCAGTACTTC. Its translation is CASSPSGVNEQYF.

The chain joins TRBV27 to TRBJ2-1; 9 bases match TRBD1. J was trimmed by 6 bases and V by 3 bases; bases with no gene match: 0. The CDR3 is 13 amino acids. Germline V gene data show CDR1 as MNHEY and CDR2 as SMNVEV (reference sequence). CDR3 DNA: TGTGCCAGCAGTTTGGGACAGGGCAATGAGCAGTTCTTC. It translates to CASSLGQGNEQFF.

V is TRBV11-2 and J is TRBJ2-5; D gene unclear. V lost 1 base and J lost 6, with 3 bases in between. Germline CDR1 is SGHAT and CDR2 is FQNNGV. The CDR3 runs 11 residues. This CDR3 is CASSLGQTQYF. The CDR3 bases are TGTGCCAGCAGCTTAGGACAGACCCAGTACTTC. The whole variable domain, filled in from reference TRBV11-2 and TRBJ2-5, reads EAGVAQSPRYKIIEKRQSVAFWCNPISGHATLYWYQQILGQGPKLLIQFQNNGVVDDSQLPKDRFSAERLKGVDSTLKIQPAKLEDSAVYLCASSLGQTQYFGPGTRLLVL.

In this sample, this clone turned up once. This chain joins TRBV5-1 and TRBJ2-7, with no clear D. The CDR3 extends over 14 amino acids. Per the germline V gene, CDR1 is SGHRS and CDR2 is YFSETQ. V lost 0 bases and J 3 bases, leaving 10 bases between the germline ends. Here the CDR3 reads CASSLGGTNYEQYF. The CDR3 coding sequence is TGCGCCAGCAGCTTGGGTGGAACAAACTACGAGCAGTACTTC.

This clone was seen a handful of times. V usage is TRBV7-9 and J usage is TRBJ1-4; 7 nucleotides align to TRBD1. Germline-derived CDR1 and CDR2 are SEHNR and FQNEAQ (reference sequence). The CDR3 is made up of 15 amino acids. V trimming: 5 bases; J trimming: 7 bases; junction bases outside the gene matches: 10. The CDR3 bases are TGTGCCAGCAGCCGAGCTGGGACAGAGGGTGAAAAACTGTTTTTT. Residues: CASSRAGTEGEKLFF.

The chain joins TRBV18 to TRBJ2-7; D not certain. The CDR3 is 15 residues long. V lost 1 base and J 2 bases, leaving 12 bases between the germline ends. CDR1 and CDR2 (germline): KGHSH, LQKENI. The CDR3 loop is CASSPRRFLTYEQYF. The CDR3 DNA reads TGTGCCAGCTCACCACGACGGTTTTTGACCTACGAGCAGTACTTC.

This chain uses TRBV5-6 with TRBJ1-2; perhaps TRBD1 as D (5 bases). The CDR3 spans 12 residues. V lost 10 bases and J lost 6, with 16 bases in between. Germline lookup yields CDR1 SGHDT and CDR2 YYEEEE. CDR3 bases: TGTGCCTGCGGCCGGGGCCCGGATGGCTACACCTTC. Its protein product is CACGRGPDGYTF.

The V call is TRBV28, the J call TRBJ1-5; the D gene is possibly TRBD1 (6 bases). Trimming removed 3 bases from V and 2 bases from J, with 8 bases in between. The CDR3 is 14 amino acids. Per germline, CDR1 MDHEN and CDR2 SYDVKM. The CDR3 nucleotides are TGTGCCAGCAGTTTCAGGGGAGGCAATCAGCCCCAGCATTTT. Translation: CASSFRGGNQPQHF.

The chain recombines TRBV9 with TRBJ2-1; possibly TRBD2 for D (6 bases). There are 14 residues in the CDR3. Trimming took off 5 bases at V and 9 bases at J, with 18 bases between the two ends. In germline, CDR1 is SGDLS, CDR2 YYNGEE. The CDR3 loop is CASSQGTGTFEQFF. In DNA, the CDR3 is TGTGCCAGCAGTCAAGGGACGGGGACTTTTGAGCAGTTCTTC.

Turning to this clone: This CDR3 is also generated by other DNA sequences in the sample. The chain couples TRBV19 to TRBJ2-1; no clear D. Looked up from germline, CDR1 is LNHDA and CDR2 is SQIVND (reference sequence). The CDR3 has 13 residues. Trimming pared 1 base from V and 3 bases from J, leaving 4 bases between. The DNA for the CDR3 is TGTGCCAGTAGTATAGGGGGCTACAATGAGCAGTTCTTC. The encoded protein is CASSIGGYNEQFF.

The chain couples TRBV5-1 to TRBJ1-1, with D uncertain. Germline CDR1 reads SGHRS; CDR2 reads YFSETQ. Trimming took 4 bases from V and 4 from J, leaving 17 bases between them. This CDR3 is 15 amino acids long. The CDR3 loop is CASSAPGTGSTEAFF. As DNA, the CDR3 is TGCGCCAGCAGCGCCCCAGGAACCGGGAGCACTGAAGCTTTCTTT.

The chain joins TRBV19 to TRBJ2-2; weak D call: TRBD1 (6 bases). The CDR3 covers 14 residues. The germline gives CDR1 LNHDA, CDR2 SQIVND (reference sequence). The V end lost 6 bases, the J end lost 4 bases, and 12 bases lay between the germline ends. CDR3 in amino acids: CASRDSVGTGELFF. In DNA form, the CDR3 reads TGTGCCAGTAGGGACAGTGTCGGCACCGGGGAGCTGTTTTTT.

This chain links TRBV11-2 with TRBJ2-1; TRBD2 might be the D (6 bases). This CDR3 spans 17 amino acids. CDR1 is SGHAT, CDR2 FQNNGV, per germline. Trimming pared 3 bases from V and 5 bases from J, leaving 20 bases between. Here the CDR3 DNA reads TGTGCCAGCAGCTTTGCCCCGGGAAGCGGGCGCGACAATGAGCAGTTCTTC. Amino acid sequence: CASSFAPGSGRDNEQFF.

Notes on this clone: One end of the junction does not line up with germline, which may come from a read error. This same CDR3 is encoded by further DNA sequences in the sample. The CDR3 DNA is TGCGCCAGCTCACCATCAGGGGATAGCTCCTACGAGCAGTACTTC. Amino acid sequence: CASSPSGDSSYEQYF. The chain carries TRBV18 and TRBJ2-7, with D possibly TRBD1 on 6 matching bases. Germline CDR1 is KGHSH and CDR2 is LQKENI. This CDR3 has 15 residues.

The rearrangement links TRBV11-2 to TRBJ2-1, with D perhaps matching TRBD2 (6 bases). Germline V gene sequence: CDR1 SGHAT, CDR2 FQNNGV. Trimming removed 3 bases at V and 4 bases at J, with 25 bases between. CDR3 length equals 19 residues. Written as DNA, the CDR3 is TGTGCCAGCAGCTTCCAATATATTATAGGGACTCTACAATACAATGAGCAGTTCTTC. This codes for CASSFQYIIGTLQYNEQFF.

The chain's CDR3 is CASSLGTGVNYGYTF. The CDR3 region has the DNA TGTGCCAGCAGCTTAGGGACAGGGGTTAACTATGGCTACACCTTC. The J gene is TRBJ1-2, the V gene TRBV11-2; 9 nucleotides align to TRBD1. The CDR3 is 15 residues long. J lost 1 base, V lost 1 base, and 1 base had no gene match. Per the germline V gene, CDR1 is SGHAT and CDR2 is FQNNGV.

The chain employs TRBV6-1 and TRBJ2-3; the D is unclear. The germline CDR1 and CDR2 sequences are MNHNS and SASEGT. CDR3 length: 14 amino acids. Trimming took off 4 bases at V and 2 bases at J, with 10 bases between the two ends. CDR3 in DNA: TGTGCCAGCAGTGGCACCTATATCACAGATACGCAGTATTTT. It specifies CASSGTYITDTQYF.

The rearrangement links TRBV5-1 to TRBJ1-5, with TRBD1 as a possible D gene (6 bases). The CDR3 length is 15 residues. Germline CDR1 is SGHRS and CDR2 is YFSETQ. V lost 4 bases, J lost 1 base, and 12 bases lay in between. As DNA, the CDR3 is TGCGCCAGCAGCGAGCGTGGACAGAGCAATCAGCCCCAGCATTTT. As protein: CASSERGQSNQPQHF.

The rearrangement links TRBV6-5 to TRBJ2-7, with D possibly being TRBD1 (6 bases). CDR1 and CDR2 from the germline V gene are MNHEY and SVGAGI. The CDR3 loop spans 11 amino acids. Trimming removed 5 bases from V and 4 bases from J, with 6 bases in between. The CDR3 DNA sequence: TGTGCCAGCAGTGACAGGTACGAGCAGTACTTC. It is translated as CASSDRYEQYF.

This clone has just one count. The chain employs TRBV11-3 and TRBJ2-1; a weak D match, TRBD1 (6 bases). The CDR3 runs 16 residues. Germline assignment: CDR1 SGHNT and CDR2 YENEEA. Trimming stripped 3 bases from V and 0 bases from J, with 12 bases between. This CDR3 is CASSLEDRDSYNEQFF. The CDR3 DNA reads as TGTGCCAGCAGCTTGGAGGACAGAGACTCCTACAATGAGCAGTTCTTC.

This clone is a singleton in its sample. The chain recombines TRBV27 with TRBJ1-2; D not resolved. V was clipped by 2 bases and J by 2 bases, with 6 bases between them. This CDR3 region has 13 residues. Germline V lookup: CDR1 MNHEY, CDR2 SMNVEV (reference sequence). CDR3 DNA: TGTGCCAGCAGTTTAGGCATGAACTATGGCTACACCTTC. Translating it yields CASSLGMNYGYTF.

The CDR3 DNA reads as TGCGCCAGCAGCCGGACAGGGTCAGTCTACGAGCAGTACTTC. Translated: CASSRTGSVYEQYF. V usage is TRBV5-1 and J usage is TRBJ2-7; the match to TRBD1 covers 8 bases. The CDR3 loop spans 14 amino acids. CDR1 and CDR2 from the germline V gene are SGHRS and YFSETQ. Losses at the gene ends were 4 bases for V and 3 bases for J; bases not matched to a gene: 6. Together with reference TRBV5-1 and TRBJ2-7, the CDR3 gives the full variable domain: KAGVTQTPRYLIKTRGQQVTLSCSPISGHRSVSWYQQTPGQGLQFLFEYFSETQRNKGNFPGRFSGRQFSNSRSEMNVSTLELGDSALYLCASSRTGSVYEQYFGPGTRLTVT.

V usage is TRBV13 and J usage is TRBJ1-1; possibly TRBD1 for D (5 bases). Trimming left V 5 bases short and J 0 bases short, with 10 bases between. This CDR3 has 14 amino acids. Germline CDR1 PRHDT, CDR2 FYEKMQ (reference sequence). The DNA for the CDR3 is TGTGCCAGCAGCCCGTGGGGGGTGAACACTGAAGCTTTCTTT. Its translation: CASSPWGVNTEAFF. The full variable domain, in which reference TRBV13 and TRBJ1-1 provide the parts outside the CDR3, is AAGVIQSPRHLIKEKRETATLKCYPIPRHDTVYWYQQGPGQDPQFLISFYEKMQSDKGSIPDRFSAQQFSDYHSELNMSSLELGDSALYFCASSPWGVNTEAFFGQGTRLTVV.

The J gene is TRBJ2-1, the V gene TRBV27; D is uncertain. The CDR3 spans 16 residues. V lost 11 bases and J 0 bases, leaving 20 bases between the germline ends. Germline CDR1 MNHEY, CDR2 SMNVEV (reference sequence). The CDR3 sequence is CAGNIDWRRSYNEQFF. The CDR3 nucleotides read TGTGCCGGCAACATTGATTGGAGACGCTCCTACAATGAGCAGTTCTTC.

The chain is built from TRBV6-1 and TRBJ1-2; weak D call: TRBD1 (5 bases). The CDR3 totals 15 residues. The germline V and J ends were trimmed by 3 bases and 5 bases, with 16 bases remaining between them. Germline values: CDR1 MNHNS, CDR2 SASEGT. The CDR3: CASSDRDGKRYGYTF. CDR3 DNA sequence: TGTGCCAGCAGTGACCGGGACGGAAAAAGATATGGCTACACCTTC.

The rearrangement links TRBV14 to TRBJ2-1, with TRBD1 identical over 10 bases. V gave up 2 bases and J gave up 0 bases; unmatched junction bases: 1. The CDR3 runs to 16 residues. In germline, CDR1 is SGHDN, CDR2 FVKESK. Written as DNA, the CDR3 is TGTGCCAGCAGCCAAAGGGACAGGGGCTCCTACAATGAGCAGTTCTTC. This encodes CASSQRDRGSYNEQFF.

J is TRBJ2-7 and V is TRBV11-2; D is perhaps TRBD2 (5 bases). V was clipped by 0 bases and J by 3 bases, with 15 bases between them. The CDR3 contains 16 residues. The V gene's germline CDR1 is SGHAT and CDR2 FQNNGV. The CDR3 coding sequence is TGTGCCAGCAGCTTAGATCACGGGGTTCCCCACTACGAGCAGTACTTC. It yields the protein CASSLDHGVPHYEQYF.